This T cell receptor beta chain is drawn from a study of glioma-infiltrating T cells after dendritic cell vaccination. Notes on the study in general: Higher TCR clonality did not directly relate to longer survival.

TCRdb's copy holds only in-frame clones and misses some; the assay was immunoSEQ multiplex PCR. The sample has 3,500 to 4,000 clones, 93% seen once. As for this clone: Its antigen is as yet unknown.

With 2 bases clipped from V and 1 base from J, the junction kept 5 bases outside the gene matches. Looked up from germline, CDR1 is ENHRY and CDR2 is SYGVKD. The CDR3 totals 17 residues. The sequence was collected from a human donor with glioblastoma. The sample consisted of blood, taken before dendritic cell vaccination. V is TRBV10-3 and J is TRBJ2-7, with 13 bases identical to TRBD2. CDR3 nucleotides: TGTGCCATCAGTGAGGTGGGACTAGCGGGAAAATCCTACGAGCAGTACTTC. As protein: CAISEVGLAGKSYEQYF.